Below, 27 T cell receptor beta chains from the same sample are listed, as sequenced in a study of CD8+ T cells in alopecia areata. As the sequencing template, cDNA was produced by extracting RNA and reverse transcribing it. TCRdb keeps only in-frame clones here, not all; method: immunoSEQ multiplex PCR. The data show roughly 120,000 clones, 35% to 45% seen once. Sequenced input: CD4+ T cells sorted from blood. These TCRs come from a human donor with alopecia areata.

The rearrangement links TRBV30 to TRBJ1-5; the D gene is possibly TRBD1 (6 bases). CDR1 is GTSNPN and CDR2 is SVGIG in the germline V gene (reference sequence). This CDR3 has 13 amino acids. Trimming took off 4 bases at V and 3 bases at J, with 10 bases between the two ends. Here the CDR3 reads CAWTTGFNQPQHF. CDR3 in DNA: TGTGCCTGGACGACAGGCTTCAATCAGCCCCAGCATTTT.

This clone has a handful of counts. The same CDR3 is also encoded by other DNA sequences in this sample. The chain recombines TRBV29-1 with TRBJ2-7; 7 nucleotides align to TRBD2. The CDR3 is made up of 12 amino acids. J was trimmed by 4 bases and V by 5 bases; bases with no gene match: 5. Germline V lookup: CDR1 SQVTM, CDR2 ANQGSEA. In DNA, the CDR3 is TGCAGCGTTCAGCGGGATTCTTACGAGCAGTACTTC. Translation gives CSVQRDSYEQYF.

The J gene is TRBJ2-7, the V gene TRBV28, with D hard to call. CDR3 size: 12 residues. Germline V gives CDR1 MDHEN, CDR2 SYDVKM. V lost 3 bases to trimming and J lost 6 bases, with 9 bases between them. DNA for the CDR3: TGTGCCAGCAGTTTTGAAGCCAGCGAGCAGTACTTC. Amino acids: CASSFEASEQYF.

V usage is TRBV29-1 and J usage is TRBJ1-5; a weak D match, TRBD1 (6 bases). The CDR3 runs 17 residues. Trimming removed 0 bases from V and 7 bases from J, with 22 bases in between. Looked up from germline, CDR1 is SQVTM and CDR2 is ANQGSEA. CDR3 sequence reads: CSVEDKKFRGRCQPQHF. In DNA form, the CDR3 reads TGCAGCGTTGAAGATAAGAAGTTCAGGGGAAGGTGCCAGCCCCAGCATTTT.

V is TRBV11-2 and J is TRBJ1-5; no firm D call. Trimming removed 3 bases at V and 2 bases at J, with 5 bases between. CDR1 and CDR2 from the germline V gene are SGHAT and FQNNGV. The CDR3 contains 13 residues. This CDR3 is CASSLFGNQPQHF. The DNA of the CDR3 is TGTGCCAGCAGCTTGTTTGGCAATCAGCCCCAGCATTTT.

The chain joins TRBV29-1 to TRBJ1-2; no clear D gene. Germline assignment: CDR1 SQVTM and CDR2 ANQGSEA. This CDR3 contains 13 residues. The V gene lost 3 bases and the J gene lost 2 bases, with 10 bases spanning the gap. The CDR3 DNA is TGCAGCGTTGATGCAGAGGAGAACTATGGCTACACCTTC. Translating it yields CSVDAEENYGYTF. Combining the CDR3 with reference TRBV29-1 and TRBJ1-2 gives the whole variable domain SAVISQKPSRDICQRGTSLTIQCQVDSQVTMMFWYRQQPGQSLTLIATANQGSEATYESGFVIDKFPISRPNLTFSTLTVSNMSPEDSSIYLCSVDAEENYGYTFGSGTRLTVV.

This clone occurred a few times. The chain recombines TRBV19 with TRBJ2-5, with D possibly matching TRBD2 (5 bases). CDR1 and CDR2 (germline): LNHDA, SQIVND (reference sequence). This CDR3 comprises 13 residues. The V end lost 1 base, the J end lost 4 bases, and 7 bases lay between the germline ends. The CDR3 is CASSIGSGETQYF. The DNA for the CDR3 is TGTGCCAGTAGTATAGGGAGCGGAGAGACCCAGTACTTC.

This clone was picked up a small number of times. The V and J genes are TRBV30 and TRBJ2-2; D not certain. Germline V gives CDR1 GTSNPN, CDR2 SVGIG (reference sequence). The CDR3 is made up of 14 amino acids. V was trimmed by 3 bases and J by 2 bases, leaving 10 bases between them. CDR3 DNA: TGTGCCTGGAGGCCTCCCCCCAACACCGGGGAGCTGTTTTTT. Translated, it gives CAWRPPPNTGELFF.

This clone was seen a handful of times. V usage is TRBV7-9 and J usage is TRBJ2-7; D is uncertain. Germline values: CDR1 SEHNR, CDR2 FQNEAQ (reference sequence). Trimming took off 1 base at V and 0 bases at J, with 7 bases between the two ends. The CDR3 has 14 amino acids. CDR3 amino acids: CASSLEVSSYEQYF. For the CDR3, the DNA is TGTGCCAGCAGCTTAGAGGTCAGCTCCTACGAGCAGTACTTC.

J is TRBJ1-5 and V is TRBV27; D not certain. Germline V lookup: CDR1 MNHEY, CDR2 SMNVEV (reference sequence). Trimming took 6 bases from V and 0 from J, leaving 12 bases between them. The CDR3 spans 15 residues. DNA for the CDR3: TGTGCCAGCAGACCCCTAGCTTTTAGCAATCAGCCCCAGCATTTT. It specifies CASRPLAFSNQPQHF.

This sequence joins TRBV5-1 and TRBJ2-1; 7 positions agree with TRBD2. Germline V CDR1 and CDR2: SGHRS, YFSETQ. V was clipped by 3 bases and J by 4 bases; unmatched bases: 7. The CDR3 sequence is 15 residues long. In DNA, the CDR3 is TGCGCCAGCAGCTCTGGACTAGTGAGATACAATGAGCAGTTCTTC. Protein: CASSSGLVRYNEQFF.

CDR3 loop: CSVSRHSGGLNEQFF. CDR3 DNA: TGCAGCGTCTCTAGACATAGCGGGGGGCTCAATGAGCAGTTCTTC. The chain links TRBV29-1 to TRBJ2-1; TRBD2 agrees at 10 bases. V lost 6 bases to trimming and J lost 6 bases; unmatched junction nucleotides: 11. The germline V gene encodes CDR1 SQVTM and CDR2 ANQGSEA. The CDR3 is 15 amino acids.

The gene calls are TRBV30 and TRBJ2-7; the D gene is possibly TRBD1 (5 bases). With 4 bases removed from V and 5 bases from J, the gap between germline ends came to 15 bases. Germline loops: CDR1 GTSNPN, CDR2 SVGIG (reference sequence). This CDR3 spans 13 amino acids. Written as DNA, the CDR3 is TGTGCCTGGAAGAAGGGGCAGGGCGACGAGCAGTACTTC. It codes for CAWKKGQGDEQYF.

This rearrangement joins TRBV20-1 to TRBJ2-7; TRBD1 aligns across 9 bases. The CDR3 totals 11 residues. Germline values: CDR1 DFQATT, CDR2 SNEGSKA (reference sequence). V lost 6 bases and J lost 10; bases outside the gene matches: 7. CDR3 DNA: TGCAGTGCGCGGGACAGGGTGGTCCAGTACTTC. As protein: CSARDRVVQYF.

A few counts support this clone. J is TRBJ2-7 and V is TRBV18, with D tentatively TRBD1 (5 bases). The CDR3 is 15 residues long. V was cut by 4 bases and J by 1 base, with 14 bases left in between. The germline V gene has CDR1 KGHSH and CDR2 LQKENI. In nucleotides, the CDR3 is TGTGCCAGCTCACGAAGGACGACAGATTCCTACGAGCAGTACTTC. Translating gives CASSRRTTDSYEQYF.

The chain employs TRBV5-1 and TRBJ1-2, with 10 bases aligning to TRBD1. Germline CDR1 reads SGHRS; CDR2 reads YFSETQ. The junction had 2 bases not matched to a gene; V was cut back by 0 bases and J by 6 bases. CDR3 length: 14 amino acids. CDR3 nucleotide sequence: TGCGCCAGCAGCTTGGCCGGACAGGGGGATGGCTACACCTTC. Protein product: CASSLAGQGDGYTF.

The chain recombines TRBV27 with TRBJ1-4; D not certain. CDR1 is MNHEY, CDR2 SMNVEV, per germline (reference sequence). This CDR3 region has 14 residues. Trimming took 2 bases from V and 6 from J, leaving 10 bases between them. CDR3 residues: CASSLKASDEKLFF. CDR3 coding DNA: TGTGCCAGCAGTTTAAAGGCGTCGGATGAAAAACTGTTTTTT.

In this sample, this clone turned up a few times. V usage is TRBV7-9 and J usage is TRBJ2-1; tentative D call: TRBD2 (6 bases). Trimming stripped 1 base from V and 6 bases from J, with 13 bases between. Germline V CDR1 and CDR2: SEHNR, FQNEAQ (reference sequence). The CDR3 runs 15 residues. In DNA form, the CDR3 reads TGTGCCAGCAGCTTAGGGGGGACTTCAACCAATGAGCAGTTCTTC. Encoded protein: CASSLGGTSTNEQFF.

CDR3 loop: CASRSRGLRAFF. In DNA form, the CDR3 reads TGTGCCAGCCGATCGAGGGGACTCCGAGCTTTCTTT. The rearrangement links TRBV28 to TRBJ1-1; possible D gene TRBD1, 5 bases. The V gene's germline CDR1 is MDHEN and CDR2 SYDVKM. There are 12 residues in the CDR3. With 8 bases removed from V and 10 bases from J, the gap between germline ends came to 17 bases.

This clone was picked up one time. V and J are TRBV5-1 and TRBJ2-3; the match to TRBD2 covers 10 bases. Germline CDR1 is SGHRS and CDR2 is YFSETQ. This CDR3 has 15 residues. V shed 2 bases, J shed 0 bases, and the junction held 0 bases outside the gene matches. The CDR3 loop reads CASSLLAGSTDTQYF. The CDR3 DNA reads TGCGCCAGCAGCTTACTAGCGGGGAGCACAGATACGCAGTATTTT.

V and J are TRBV29-1 and TRBJ1-2; 8 bases are shared with TRBD1. V was pared by 7 bases and J by 2 bases, with 3 bases of the junction left unmatched. CDR3 size: 12 residues. Germline-derived CDR1 and CDR2 are SQVTM and ANQGSEA. CDR3 residues: CSARQGNYGYTF. CDR3 DNA sequence: TGCAGCGCAAGACAGGGGAACTATGGCTACACCTTC.

The chain is built from TRBV5-1 and TRBJ2-5; D could derive from TRBD1 or TRBD2 (6 bases each). The CDR3 runs to 16 residues. The germline V gene encodes CDR1 SGHRS and CDR2 YFSETQ. Trimming removed 0 bases at V and 4 bases at J, with 16 bases between. CDR3: CASSLGMSGGRETQYF. The CDR3 nucleotides are TGCGCCAGCAGCTTGGGTATGTCCGGGGGCAGAGAGACCCAGTACTTC. The full variable domain, with the rest looked up from reference TRBV5-1 and TRBJ2-5, is KAGVTQTPRYLIKTRGQQVTLSCSPISGHRSVSWYQQTPGQGLQFLFEYFSETQRNKGNFPGRFSGRQFSNSRSEMNVSTLELGDSALYLCASSLGMSGGRETQYFGPGTRLLVL.

The chain combines TRBV5-1 with TRBJ2-1, with TRBD2 matching over 11 bases. The CDR3 is 17 amino acids. The V gene end was trimmed by 0 bases and the J gene end by 0 bases; junction bases not matched to a gene: 2. Germline V gene sequence: CDR1 SGHRS, CDR2 YFSETQ. The CDR3, as DNA: TGCGCCAGCAGCTTGGGACTAGCGGGGACCTCCTACAATGAGCAGTTCTTC. Its protein product is CASSLGLAGTSYNEQFF.

This rearrangement joins TRBV7-2 to TRBJ2-5; 8 bases match TRBD1. The CDR3 length is 14 residues. Germline values: CDR1 SGHTA, CDR2 FQGNSA. Germline trimming cut 4 bases from V and 5 bases from J; bases unmatched to any gene: 6. The CDR3 region has the DNA TGTGCCAGCAGCTATTCAGGGGGCGGGGAGACCCAGTACTTC. Residues: CASSYSGGGETQYF.

This clone was seen a handful of times. V is TRBV29-1 and J is TRBJ1-2; D remains ambiguous. Trimming stripped 1 base from V and 8 bases from J, with 14 bases between. CDR1 is SQVTM, CDR2 ANQGSEA, per germline. The CDR3 has 13 amino acids. The CDR3 is CSVEGRTVGGYTF. CDR3 nucleotides: TGCAGCGTTGAAGGGCGGACGGTTGGCGGCTACACCTTC.

The chain links TRBV30 to TRBJ2-2; 10 bases agree with TRBD2. In germline, CDR1 is GTSNPN, CDR2 SVGIG (reference sequence). After removal of 2 bases from V and 7 bases from J, the junction contained 7 bases not matched to a gene. The CDR3 covers 15 residues. The CDR3 DNA sequence: TGTGCCTGGAGTAGCGGGACTAGCGCGGGCGGGGAGCTGTTTTTT. Its translation: CAWSSGTSAGGELFF.

The V gene is TRBV7-9, the J gene TRBJ2-5; possibly TRBD1 or TRBD2 for D (5 bases each). The CDR3 runs 16 residues. CDR1 and CDR2 from the germline V gene are SEHNR and FQNEAQ (reference sequence). With 4 bases removed from V and 1 base from J, the gap between germline ends came to 16 bases. The CDR3 DNA sequence: TGTGCCAGCAGCTCGGGACGGAGCCTGATCCAAGAGACCCAGTACTTC. Encoded protein: CASSSGRSLIQETQYF.